The 29 T cell receptor beta chains reported below all come from one sample, sequenced in a study of vaccination and CD4 T cells after COVID-19. An Oncomine TCR Beta short-read assay was used to sequence the DNA from cultured CD4+ T cells. TCRdb recomputed calls from the PCR reads with MiXCR, one row per CDR3 protein. The profile shows over 6,500 distinct CDR3 sequences, over 40% of them singletons. No antigens are known for them. Stated treatment: roughly 11-day PBMC culture with coronavirus spike peptide pools or control peptides (ViraFEST assay). Researchers collected the unexposed donor's CD4+ T cells before the COVID-19 pandemic (2011-2018). The specimen was CD4+ T cells from blood, cultured in vitro. The receptors were gathered from a human donor in good health.

This clonotype showed up just a few times. CDR3 nucleotides: TGCAGTGCTAGAGATCTGGGTTTGAGGAATTCACCCCTCCACTTT. Protein product: CSARDLGLRNSPLHF. The V call is TRBV20-1, the J call TRBJ1-6; no reliable D call. V lost 0 bases to trimming and J lost 7 bases, with 13 bases between them. The CDR3 loop spans 15 amino acids. In germline, CDR1 is DFQATT, CDR2 SNEGSKA (reference sequence).

This clonotype has just one count. This chain uses TRBV20-1 with TRBJ2-1, with D tentatively TRBD2 (7 bases). V lost 3 bases and J lost 6, with 21 bases in between. This CDR3 has 16 amino acids. Germline V lookup: CDR1 DFQATT, CDR2 SNEGSKA (reference sequence). CDR3 DNA sequence: TGCAGTGCTAGCACTAAAGAGTGGGGGGGCATCAATGAGCAGTTCTTC. Amino acid sequence: CSASTKEWGGINEQFF.

The chain couples TRBV7-8 to TRBJ1-6; D is perhaps TRBD1 (5 bases). Germline V gene lookup returns CDR1 SGHVS and CDR2 FQNEAQ. Trimming took 1 base from V and 12 from J, leaving 16 bases between them. This CDR3 has 15 residues. The CDR3 DNA reads as TGTGCCAGCAGCTTAGATTTAGGGACGTCTTTACCCCTCCACTTT. It yields the protein CASSLDLGTSLPLHF. Using reference TRBV7-8 and TRBJ1-6 for the parts outside the CDR3, the full variable domain is GAGVSQSPRYKVAKRGQDVALRCDPISGHVSLFWYQQALGQGPEFLTYFQNEAQLDKSGLPSDRFFAERPEGSVSTLKIQRTQQEDSAVYLCASSLDLGTSLPLHFGNGTRLTVT.

The gene calls are TRBV20-1 and TRBJ2-5; TRBD1 aligns across 11 bases. Trimming removed 1 base from V and 5 bases from J; junction bases left unmatched: 9. The CDR3 extends over 16 amino acids. Germline CDR1 and CDR2: DFQATT and SNEGSKA (reference sequence). The CDR3 spells CSARGLGTGGLETQYF. The DNA for the CDR3 is TGCAGTGCTAGAGGTCTAGGGACAGGGGGTTTGGAGACCCAGTACTTC.

V is TRBV27 and J is TRBJ2-1; 13 bases match TRBD2. CDR3 length: 15 amino acids. Trimming at V came to 7 bases and at J to 5 bases, leaving 5 bases not matched to a gene. Germline-derived CDR1 and CDR2 are MNHEY and SMNVEV (reference sequence). CDR3 loop: CASKPGLAGNNEQFF. CDR3 bases: TGTGCCAGCAAACCGGGACTAGCGGGAAACAATGAGCAGTTCTTC.

This clonotype was found a few times. The CDR3 sequence is CASSQGGSTDTQYF. As DNA, the CDR3 is TGTGCCAGCAGCCAAGGGGGCAGCACAGATACGCAGTATTTT. This chain links TRBV7-6 with TRBJ2-3; the match to TRBD1 covers 7 bases. The CDR3 extends over 14 amino acids. J was trimmed by 0 bases and V by 5 bases; bases with no gene match: 2. Per the germline V gene, CDR1 is SGHVS and CDR2 is FNYEAQ.

Only a few counts were recorded for this clonotype. This chain joins TRBV6-5 and TRBJ2-5; 9 positions match TRBD1. This CDR3 region has 13 residues. Germline CDR1 is MNHEY and CDR2 is SVGAGI. J gave up 5 bases and V 4 bases, and 2 bases lay outside the gene matches. CDR3 nucleotides: TGTGCCAGCAGTTGGGACAGGGTGGAGACCCAGTACTTC. Protein product: CASSWDRVETQYF.

This clonotype was observed a handful of times. J is TRBJ1-6 and V is TRBV20-1, with 8 bases matching TRBD1. The CDR3 extends over 12 amino acids. J was trimmed by 7 bases and V by 7 bases; bases with no gene match: 3. CDR1 and CDR2 (germline): DFQATT, SNEGSKA (reference sequence). The DNA of the CDR3 is TGCAGTGGCAGACAGGGGAATTCACCCCTCCACTTT. Residues: CSGRQGNSPLHF.

This clonotype was recorded only once. The chain's CDR3 is CASSLDRSTDTQYF. Here the CDR3 DNA reads TGTGCCAGCAGCTTAGATCGTAGCACAGATACGCAGTATTTT. The chain is built from TRBV7-7 and TRBJ2-3; D not resolved. Trimming removed 1 base at V and 0 bases at J, with 5 bases between. The CDR3 has 14 amino acids. Germline values: CDR1 SSHAT, CDR2 FNYEAQ (reference sequence).

The chain joins TRBV27 to TRBJ2-7; 16 bases fit TRBD2. V lost 9 bases and J lost 4; bases outside the gene matches: 12. The CDR3 sequence is 17 residues long. Germline CDR1 reads MNHEY; CDR2 reads SMNVEV (reference sequence). This CDR3 reads CARGLAGGPGMKYEQYF. CDR3 nucleotides: TGTGCCAGGGGACTAGCGGGGGGGCCTGGAATGAAATACGAGCAGTACTTC.

This chain uses TRBV20-1 with TRBJ1-2; D is uncertain. The germline CDR1 and CDR2 sequences are DFQATT and SNEGSKA (reference sequence). V lost 0 bases to trimming and J lost 2 bases, with 7 bases between them. The CDR3 has 13 amino acids. CDR3 bases: TGCAGTGCTAGAGATGGCTCAAACTATGGCTACACCTTC. Residues: CSARDGSNYGYTF.

This clonotype was observed a few times. DNA for the CDR3: TGTGCCAGTAGTATCCGAGGAGCTAATTCACCCCTCCACTTT. Amino acid sequence: CASSIRGANSPLHF. The V call is TRBV19, the J call TRBJ1-6; D unresolved. The CDR3 length is 14 residues. Trimming cost V 3 bases and J 6 bases, with 9 bases left between them. In germline, CDR1 is LNHDA, CDR2 SQIVND (reference sequence).

This clonotype was detected a few times. This chain uses TRBV10-2 with TRBJ1-2; D gene unclear. This CDR3 comprises 13 residues. CDR1 WSHSY and CDR2 SAAADI come from the germline V gene. With 6 bases removed from V and 1 base from J, the gap between germline ends came to 9 bases. The CDR3 sequence is CASSQDYNYGYTF. CDR3 DNA: TGCGCCAGCAGCCAAGACTATAACTATGGCTACACCTTC.

V and J are TRBV19 and TRBJ1-2, with unresolved D. From germline, CDR1 is LNHDA and CDR2 SQIVND (reference sequence). CDR3 size: 14 residues. With 4 bases removed from V and 5 bases from J, the gap between germline ends came to 14 bases. The CDR3 loop reads CASSTPSAIYGYTF. CDR3 coding DNA: TGTGCCAGTAGTACCCCCTCGGCCATTTATGGCTACACCTTC.

The chain recombines TRBV7-2 with TRBJ2-7; D remains ambiguous. The CDR3 totals 13 residues. With 1 base removed from V and 2 bases from J, the gap between germline ends came to 6 bases. Germline V gene sequence: CDR1 SGHTA, CDR2 FQGNSA. This chain's CDR3 is CASSLGSAYEQYF. The CDR3 DNA reads TGTGCCAGCAGCTTAGGATCGGCCTACGAGCAGTACTTC.

This clonotype has only a few counts. The DNA of the CDR3 is TGTGCCACCAGCAGAGATAGGTCGGGTGAAGCTTTCTTT. Amino acids: CATSRDRSGEAFF. The chain combines TRBV15 with TRBJ1-1, with no clear D. V was shortened by 0 bases and J by 7 bases, with 9 bases between the two germline ends. The CDR3 totals 13 residues. In germline, CDR1 is LNHNV, CDR2 YYDKDF (reference sequence).

J is TRBJ1-1 and V is TRBV6-1; D gene uncertain. Germline CDR1 and CDR2: MNHNS and SASEGT. The CDR3 covers 12 residues. Trimming left V 8 bases short and J 3 bases short, with 10 bases between. The CDR3 protein is CASRNDYTEAFF. As DNA, the CDR3 is TGTGCCAGCCGTAATGATTACACTGAAGCTTTCTTT.

This clonotype has only a few counts. The CDR3 DNA follows: TGTGCCAGCAGTTTATCATGGGGTATGGACTATGGCTACACCTTC. Translating it yields CASSLSWGMDYGYTF. This chain links TRBV27 with TRBJ1-2, with D unresolved. This CDR3 comprises 15 residues. The V end was cut by 0 bases, the J end by 3 bases, with 11 bases between. Germline V gives CDR1 MNHEY, CDR2 SMNVEV (reference sequence).

CDR3 residues: CSASPDRLQPQHF. The CDR3 DNA follows: TGCAGTGCTAGCCCGGACAGGTTGCAACCCCAGCATTTT. J is TRBJ1-5 and V is TRBV20-1, with 7 bases matching TRBD1. J lost 10 bases, V lost 3 bases, and 9 bases had no gene match. In germline, CDR1 is DFQATT, CDR2 SNEGSKA (reference sequence). The CDR3 length is 13 residues.

This clonotype was seen a few times. V gene TRBV5-8 combines with J gene TRBJ2-1; maybe TRBD1 (7 bases). The length of the CDR3 is 19 residues. The germline V and J ends were trimmed by 0 bases and 0 bases, with 19 bases remaining between them. Germline V lookup: CDR1 SGHTS, CDR2 YDEGEE. The DNA of the CDR3 is TGTGCCAGCAGCTTGGATCTGGGAGGTCGGGACAGCTCCTACAATGAGCAGTTCTTC. This translates into CASSLDLGGRDSSYNEQFF.

The chain has TRBV19 and TRBJ1-2, with D tentatively TRBD1 (5 bases). The CDR3 spans 13 residues. V lost 7 bases to trimming and J lost 7 bases, with 16 bases between them. CDR1 and CDR2 (germline): LNHDA, SQIVND (reference sequence). CDR3 nucleotides: TGTGCCAGTACCCTTGGGACCACCTCTGGCTACACCTTC. It codes for CASTLGTTSGYTF. The full variable domain, with the rest looked up from reference TRBV19 and TRBJ1-2, is DGGITQSPKYLFRKEGQNVTLSCEQNLNHDAMYWYRQDPGQGLRLIYYSQIVNDFQKGDIAEGYSVSREKKESFPLTVTSAQKNPTAFYLCASTLGTTSGYTFGSGTRLTVV.

This clonotype was counted only a few times. The rearrangement links TRBV28 to TRBJ1-1, with a tentative D call TRBD1 (6 bases). V dropped 5 bases and J dropped 1 base, with 14 bases sitting between them. The germline CDR1 and CDR2 sequences are MDHEN and SYDVKM. The CDR3 has 15 amino acids. The CDR3: CASSKQGPTNTEAFF. In DNA, the CDR3 is TGTGCCAGCAGTAAACAGGGTCCAACGAACACTGAAGCTTTCTTT.

The chain recombines TRBV2 with TRBJ2-4; 8 bases are a match to TRBD2. The length of the CDR3 is 11 residues. Germline V CDR1 and CDR2: SNHLY, FYNNEI. Trimming took 7 bases from V and 13 from J; bases not matched to a gene: 6. The CDR3 region is CASTIGRAQYF. The CDR3 nucleotides read TGTGCCAGCACGATCGGGAGGGCCCAGTACTTC.

The V call is TRBV12-3 or TRBV12-4, the J call TRBJ1-5; D unresolved. The CDR3 loop spans 14 amino acids. V lost 3 bases and J 8 bases, leaving 14 bases between the germline ends. The CDR3 sequence is CASSFRRGREPQHF. The DNA for the CDR3 is TGTGCCAGCAGTTTCCGTCGTGGTCGGGAGCCCCAGCATTTT.

The chain is built from TRBV6-1 and TRBJ2-1, with D possibly called TRBD1 or TRBD2 (5 bases each). The CDR3 sequence is 13 residues long. Germline CDR1 is MNHNS and CDR2 is SASEGT. Trimming removed 6 bases from V and 7 bases from J, with 13 bases in between. In DNA form, the CDR3 reads TGTGCCAGCAGACTAGGGGCCGTTAATGAGCAGTTCTTC. It codes for CASRLGAVNEQFF.

The rearrangement joins TRBV5-4 to TRBJ2-5, with 9 bases identical to TRBD1. Germline values: CDR1 SGHNT, CDR2 YYREEE (reference sequence). V shed 4 bases and J 4 bases; nucleotides not matched to a gene: 14. This CDR3 comprises 17 residues. CDR3 residues: CASSRSRDREDRETQYF. The CDR3 bases are TGTGCCAGCAGCCGATCCCGGGACAGGGAGGACAGAGAGACCCAGTACTTC. Full variable domain (rest looked up from reference TRBV5-4 and TRBJ2-5): ETGVTQSPTHLIKTRGQQVTLRCSSQSGHNTVSWYQQALGQGPQFIFQYYREEENGRGNFPPRFSGLQFPNYSSELNVNALELDDSALYLCASSRSRDREDRETQYFGPGTRLLVL.

Only one count was recorded for this clonotype. This rearrangement joins TRBV7-2 to TRBJ2-7; the D gene is possibly TRBD1 (5 bases). Trimming shortened V by 4 bases and J by 1 base, and 11 bases separated the two germline ends. Germline loops: CDR1 SGHTA, CDR2 FQGNSA. This CDR3 region has 14 residues. CDR3 coding DNA: TGTGCCAGCAGCTCCAGGGCCTCTTCCTACGAGCAGTACTTC. This sequence encodes CASSSRASSYEQYF. Full variable domain (missing parts from reference TRBV7-2 and TRBJ2-7): GAGVSQSPSNKVTEKGKDVELRCDPISGHTALYWYRQSLGQGLEFLIYFQGNSAPDKSGLPSDRFSAERTGGSVSTLTIQRTQQEDSAVYLCASSSRASSYEQYFGPGTRLTVT.

V is TRBV6-1 and J is TRBJ2-2; D possibly uses TRBD1 or TRBD2 (5 bases each). The CDR3 contains 17 residues. The V gene lost 2 bases and the J gene lost 4 bases, with 17 bases spanning the gap. In germline, CDR1 is MNHNS, CDR2 SASEGT. CDR3 residues: CASSERGSQPLTGELFF. As DNA, the CDR3 is TGTGCCAGCAGTGAACGGGGCAGCCAACCACTCACCGGGGAGCTGTTTTTT.

This rearrangement joins TRBV5-1 to TRBJ1-6; the D gene is possibly TRBD1 (5 bases). The CDR3 extends over 13 amino acids. Trimming cost V 5 bases and J 10 bases, with 13 bases left between them. Germline V gene lookup returns CDR1 SGHRS and CDR2 YFSETQ. DNA for the CDR3: TGCGCCAGCAGTCTGGTGGGGGAATCACCCCTCCACTTT. Its protein is CASSLVGESPLHF.